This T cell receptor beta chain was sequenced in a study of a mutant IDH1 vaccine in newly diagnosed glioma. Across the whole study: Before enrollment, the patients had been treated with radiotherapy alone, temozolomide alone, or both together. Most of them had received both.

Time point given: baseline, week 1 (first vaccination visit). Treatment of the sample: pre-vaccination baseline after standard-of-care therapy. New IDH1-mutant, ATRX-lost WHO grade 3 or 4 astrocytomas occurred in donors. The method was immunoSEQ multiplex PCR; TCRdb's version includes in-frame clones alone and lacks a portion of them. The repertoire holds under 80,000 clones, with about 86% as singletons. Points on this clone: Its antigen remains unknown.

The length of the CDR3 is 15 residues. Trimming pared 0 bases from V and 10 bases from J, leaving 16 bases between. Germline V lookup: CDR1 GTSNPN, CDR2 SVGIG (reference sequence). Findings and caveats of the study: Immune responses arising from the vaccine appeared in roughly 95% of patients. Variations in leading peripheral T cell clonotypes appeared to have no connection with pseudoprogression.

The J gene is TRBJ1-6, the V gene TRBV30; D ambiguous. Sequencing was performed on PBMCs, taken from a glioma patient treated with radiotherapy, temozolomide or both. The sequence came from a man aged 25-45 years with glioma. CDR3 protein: CAWSVRGSAESPLHF. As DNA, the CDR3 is TGTGCCTGGAGTGTCAGAGGGTCGGCCGAATCACCCCTCCACTTT.